These 19 T cell receptor beta chains came from one sample sequenced in a study of siplizumab effects on memory and regulatory T cells. Generated by immunoSEQ multiplex PCR, the TCRdb table keeps only in-frame clones and is missing some. This sample has more than 45,000 clones, with 95% to 98% found just once. Sequenced sample: naive CD4+ T cells sorted from blood. These receptors all come from a human donor in good health.

The chain couples TRBV11-2 to TRBJ2-1; 8 nucleotides align to TRBD2. The CDR3 spans 16 residues. Germline lookup yields CDR1 SGHAT and CDR2 FQNNGV. The junction had 18 bases not matched to a gene; V was cut back by 5 bases and J by 12 bases. In DNA form, the CDR3 reads TGTGCCAGCAGCAAGGATTCGCCGGGACTAGGGCGGGGGCAGTTCTTC. Its protein product is CASSKDSPGLGRGQFF.

This clone was observed once. The J gene is TRBJ2-3, the V gene TRBV4-2; 9 bases fit TRBD2. This CDR3 has 16 residues. V lost 5 bases to trimming and J lost 2 bases; unmatched junction nucleotides: 8. Germline loops: CDR1 LGHNA, CDR2 YNFKEQ. This chain's CDR3 is CASSIASGKSTDTQYF. DNA of the CDR3: TGTGCCAGCAGCATCGCTAGCGGGAAATCCACAGATACGCAGTATTTT.

This clone has only one observation. This chain joins TRBV27 and TRBJ2-3; the D is unclear. The germline CDR1 and CDR2 sequences are MNHEY and SMNVEV (reference sequence). The CDR3 contains 12 residues. Trimming cost V 6 bases and J 0 bases, with 4 bases left between them. In DNA, the CDR3 is TGTGCCAGCAGCCCGAGCACAGATACGCAGTATTTT. Translated: CASSPSTDTQYF.

The chain joins TRBV5-4 to TRBJ2-2, with D possibly TRBD2 on 6 matching bases. The germline V and J ends were trimmed by 2 bases and 3 bases, with 17 bases remaining between them. Germline loops: CDR1 SGHNT, CDR2 YYREEE (reference sequence). This CDR3 is built from 17 residues. The CDR3 sequence is CASSLQFREPHTGELFF. CDR3 nucleotides: TGTGCCAGCAGCTTACAGTTTCGGGAGCCCCACACCGGGGAGCTGTTTTTT.

Here the CDR3 reads CASSPPNRENEKLFF. CDR3 DNA sequence: TGTGCCAGCAGTCCCCCAAACAGGGAAAATGAAAAACTGTTTTTT. The chain joins TRBV28 to TRBJ1-4; D is possibly TRBD1 (6 bases). Germline loops: CDR1 MDHEN, CDR2 SYDVKM. V lost 5 bases and J lost 5, with 15 bases in between. This CDR3 comprises 15 residues.

CDR3 sequence: CASRQTRSSTQYF. The CDR3 bases are TGTGCCAGCAGACAGACACGCTCCTCGACCCAGTACTTC. The V call is TRBV6-5, the J call TRBJ2-5, with D unclear. Per germline, CDR1 MNHEY and CDR2 SVGAGI. V was clipped by 6 bases and J by 7 bases, with 15 bases between them. This CDR3 comprises 13 residues.

This rearrangement joins TRBV4-2 to TRBJ1-4; D ambiguous. The CDR3 has 17 residues. Trimming pared 0 bases from V and 0 bases from J, leaving 11 bases between. The V gene's germline CDR1 is LGHNA and CDR2 YNFKEQ. The CDR3: CASSQDRRFATNEKLFF. The CDR3 DNA reads TGTGCCAGCAGCCAAGATCGGCGGTTTGCAACTAATGAAAAACTGTTTTTT.

The CDR3 sequence: CASSYDSSSYNEQFF. The CDR3 nucleotides are TGTGCCAGTAGTTACGACAGTAGCTCCTACAATGAGCAGTTCTTC. J is TRBJ2-1 and V is TRBV19, with a tentative D call TRBD1 (5 bases). In germline, CDR1 is LNHDA, CDR2 SQIVND (reference sequence). The CDR3 extends over 15 amino acids. The V and J ends lost 5 bases and 0 bases respectively, with 11 bases between them.

The chain is built from TRBV21-1 and TRBJ2-2. TRBV21-1 is assigned pseudogene status. This CDR3 has 14 amino acids. CDR3 loop: CASSKVYVPGELFF. As DNA, the CDR3 is TGTGCCAGCAGCAAGGTGTACGTCCCCGGGGAGCTGTTTTTT.

CDR3 sequence (DNA): TGTGCCAGCAGTTACAGGGGTGGCAATCAGCCCCAGCATTTT. Residues: CASSYRGGNQPQHF. This sequence joins TRBV6-5 and TRBJ1-5, with D tentatively TRBD1 (5 bases). Germline loops: CDR1 MNHEY, CDR2 SVGAGI. The CDR3 is made up of 14 amino acids. The V and J ends lost 2 bases and 2 bases respectively, with 7 bases between them.

The chain carries TRBV10-3 and TRBJ2-1; 12 bases map to TRBD2. Germline V gene data show CDR1 as ENHRY and CDR2 as SYGVKD. The CDR3 length is 14 residues. Trimming cost V 7 bases and J 8 bases; bases outside gene matches: 6. The CDR3: CAITSGRAHDEQFF. The CDR3 DNA reads as TGTGCCATCACTAGCGGGAGGGCCCACGATGAGCAGTTCTTC.

The chain is built from TRBV20-1 and TRBJ2-1, with D hard to call. Per the germline V gene, CDR1 is DFQATT and CDR2 is SNEGSKA (reference sequence). V was pared by 3 bases and J by 3 bases, with 3 bases between. The CDR3 totals 11 residues. CDR3 coding DNA: TGCAGTGCTAGCTTCTACAATGAGCAGTTCTTC. This gives the protein CSASFYNEQFF.

The rearrangement links TRBV28 to TRBJ1-2, with D tentatively TRBD1 (5 bases). Germline V CDR1 and CDR2: MDHEN, SYDVKM. The CDR3 loop spans 12 amino acids. The V end lost 7 bases, the J end lost 4 bases, and 10 bases lay between the germline ends. CDR3 in amino acids: CASTDSTYGYTF. The DNA of the CDR3 is TGTGCCAGCACCGACAGTACCTATGGCTACACCTTC.

The chain links TRBV10-3 to TRBJ1-2, with no clear D. Trimming cost V 10 bases and J 10 bases, with 22 bases left between them. The V gene's germline CDR1 is ENHRY and CDR2 SYGVKD. The CDR3 totals 13 residues. Here the CDR3 DNA reads TGTGCCACCCAAGTTGGTGTCTCGACCCTCTACACCTTC. It translates to CATQVGVSTLYTF.

The rearrangement joins TRBV18 to TRBJ2-2, with D possibly being TRBD1 or TRBD2 (6 bases each). CDR1 and CDR2 from the germline V gene are KGHSH and LQKENI. This CDR3 has 17 residues. Trimming took off 6 bases at V and 1 base at J, with 18 bases between the two ends. The CDR3: CASSQSKGGVNTGELFF. CDR3 nucleotide sequence: TGTGCCAGCTCGCAATCGAAGGGGGGCGTGAACACCGGGGAGCTGTTTTTT.

CDR3 in amino acids: CSVRTGGNEQFF. CDR3 in DNA: TGCAGCGTCCGGACAGGGGGCAATGAGCAGTTCTTC. V usage is TRBV29-1 and J usage is TRBJ2-1; 10 bases are shared with TRBD1. CDR3 length equals 12 residues. V dropped 6 bases and J dropped 6; count of bases not matched to a gene: 2. The germline CDR1 and CDR2 sequences are SQVTM and ANQGSEA.

The J gene is TRBJ2-7, the V gene TRBV7-3; a weak D match, TRBD2 (6 bases). Per the germline V gene, CDR1 is SGHTA and CDR2 is FQGTGA. V was shortened by 5 bases and J by 7 bases, with 21 bases between the two germline ends. This CDR3 spans 15 amino acids. The CDR3 DNA is TGTGCCAGCAGCGCGGCGGGCGGGACTCAGTATGAGCAGTACTTC. Protein sequence: CASSAAGGTQYEQYF.

The chain is built from TRBV28 and TRBJ1-5, with D possibly TRBD1 on 5 matching bases. The germline CDR1 and CDR2 sequences are MDHEN and SYDVKM. The CDR3 loop spans 12 amino acids. The V and J ends lost 4 bases and 6 bases respectively, with 7 bases between them. CDR3 sequence (DNA): TGTGCCAGCAGTTCAGGGTTTCAGCCCCAGCATTTT. It codes for CASSSGFQPQHF.

The chain uses TRBV4-2 and TRBJ2-1, with unresolved D. CDR3 size: 17 residues. V dropped 0 bases and J dropped 0 bases, with 12 bases sitting between them. Germline assignment: CDR1 LGHNA and CDR2 YNFKEQ. The CDR3: CASSQEWAVSSYNEQFF. As DNA, the CDR3 is TGTGCCAGCAGCCAAGAATGGGCGGTAAGCTCCTACAATGAGCAGTTCTTC.